The clone carrying this TCR beta chain was seen at least ten times. What it recognizes is unknown. Germline values: CDR1 SGHTA, CDR2 FQGTGA. The CDR3 has 13 residues. Trimming shortened V by 2 bases and J by 7 bases, and 9 bases separated the two germline ends. The data originate from a study of T cells after yellow fever vaccination. Study findings and constraints: After the booster, nearly 98% of CD4 and more than 85% of CD8 primary-response clones were re-detected.

5'RACE template switching generated TCR cDNA, adding a universal primer site and UMIs. TCRdb re-called the 5' RACE reads with MiXCR, one entry per CDR3 protein. The sample holds hundreds of thousands of distinct CDR3 sequences, 4.1% seen once. This rearrangement joins TRBV7-3 to TRBJ2-1, with a tentative D call TRBD1 (5 bases). The starting material was PBMCs, obtained 5 days after the yellow fever booster vaccination. The sequence derives from a man aged 18 to 29 who received the YFV17D yellow fever vaccine. The CDR3 spells CASSLQPGNEQFF. CDR3 in DNA: TGTGCCAGCAGCTTACAACCAGGGAATGAGCAGTTCTTC.